This T cell receptor beta chain was found in a study of T cell responses to AZD1222 COVID-19 vaccine. Only in-frame clones appear in the TCRdb table, and some are missing; sequencing was by immunoSEQ multiplex PCR. The data contain around 180,000 clones, roughly 94% of them singletons. Sequenced here: peripheral blood, sampled 28 days after the second AZD1222 dose. The receptor was isolated from an adult who received the AZD1222 COVID-19 vaccine.

CDR3 region: CASIRDQGKAQYF. CDR3 nucleotides: TGTGCCAGCATAAGGGATCAGGGAAAAGCACAGTACTTC. V gene TRBV6-5 combines with J gene TRBJ2-7, with D possibly TRBD1 on 5 matching bases. Germline assignment: CDR1 MNHEY and CDR2 SVGAGI. The CDR3 totals 13 residues. Trimming removed 7 bases from V and 10 bases from J, with 20 bases in between.